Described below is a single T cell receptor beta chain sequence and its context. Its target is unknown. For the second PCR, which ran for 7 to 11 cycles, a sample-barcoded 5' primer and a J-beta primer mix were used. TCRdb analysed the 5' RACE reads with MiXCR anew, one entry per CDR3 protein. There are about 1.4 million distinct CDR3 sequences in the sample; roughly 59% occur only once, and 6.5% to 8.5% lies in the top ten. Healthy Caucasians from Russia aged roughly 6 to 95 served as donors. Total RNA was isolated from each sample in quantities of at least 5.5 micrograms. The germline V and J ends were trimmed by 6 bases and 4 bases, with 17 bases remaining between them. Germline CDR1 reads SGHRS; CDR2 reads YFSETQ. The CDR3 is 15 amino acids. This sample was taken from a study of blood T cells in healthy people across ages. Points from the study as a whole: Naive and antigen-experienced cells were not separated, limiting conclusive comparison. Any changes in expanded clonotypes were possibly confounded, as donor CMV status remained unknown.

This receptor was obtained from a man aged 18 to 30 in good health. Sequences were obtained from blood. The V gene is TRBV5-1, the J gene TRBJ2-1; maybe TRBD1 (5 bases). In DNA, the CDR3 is TGCGCCAGCACCGTAACCTACCAGGGATACAATGAGCAGTTCTTC. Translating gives CASTVTYQGYNEQFF.